The 18 T cell receptor beta chains in this list originate from one sample, sequenced in a study of Ad26.COV2.S vaccination and SARS-CoV-2 variants. TCRdb's copy holds only in-frame clones and misses some; the assay was immunoSEQ multiplex PCR. The sample consists of some 480,000 clones, around 90% of them appearing once. Treatment specified: some 20 received Ad26.COV2.S at low or high dose, single or two shots; 5 received placebo; per-sample allocation not given. Samples came from day 63 after the first vaccine or placebo injection. Sequences were derived from peripheral blood, sampled in a trial of Ad26.COV2.S vaccine versus placebo. The receptors derive from a person aged 18-65 years who received the Ad26.COV2.S COVID-19 vaccine or a placebo.

This clone was counted many times. This sequence joins TRBV5-4 and TRBJ1-2; TRBD1 matches at 8 bases. The CDR3 totals 16 residues. V was clipped by 4 bases and J by 2 bases; unmatched bases: 10. Germline CDR1 reads SGHNT; CDR2 reads YYREEE (reference sequence). This CDR3 is CASSGQQGVTNYGYTF. CDR3 bases: TGTGCCAGCAGCGGGCAACAGGGGGTTACGAACTATGGCTACACCTTC.

In this sample, this clone turned up a few times. The chain combines TRBV19 with TRBJ2-7; 9 bases fit TRBD1. The germline V gene has CDR1 LNHDA and CDR2 SQIVND (reference sequence). The V gene end was trimmed by 2 bases and the J gene end by 4 bases; junction bases not matched to a gene: 15. This CDR3 is built from 18 residues. In nucleotides, the CDR3 is TGTGCCAGTAGTATAACCTACGACCGGGACAGGGTTTTGTACGAGCAGTACTTC. Amino acid sequence: CASSITYDRDRVLYEQYF.

The CDR3 loop is CSAFQGEKLFF. In DNA form, the CDR3 reads TGCAGTGCTTTTCAAGGGGAAAAACTGTTTTTT. This chain joins TRBV20-1 and TRBJ1-4; the D is unclear. V shed 5 bases and J shed 8 bases, with 9 bases lying between them. The CDR3 is made up of 11 amino acids. Germline CDR1 DFQATT, CDR2 SNEGSKA (reference sequence).

The CDR3 nucleotides read TGTGCCAGCAGTGAAGAGACAGGTCCAAATTCACCCCTCCACTTT. Residues: CASSEETGPNSPLHF. The genes are TRBV28 and TRBJ1-6, with D perhaps TRBD1 (6 bases). Germline CDR1 reads MDHEN; CDR2 reads SYDVKM. Trimming pared 5 bases from V and 7 bases from J, leaving 15 bases between. CDR3 length equals 15 residues.

V and J are TRBV6-2 or TRBV6-3 and TRBJ2-1; D gene ambiguous. The CDR3 is 12 residues long. Germline V gene lookup returns CDR1 MNHEY and CDR2 SVGEGT. V dropped 2 bases and J dropped 12 bases, with 11 bases sitting between them. The CDR3 DNA reads as TGTGCCAGCAGTTACGCCCGCGCGAGGCAGTTCTTC. It yields the protein CASSYARARQFF.

The chain combines TRBV2 with TRBJ1-3; D gene ambiguous. V lost 8 bases and J 0 bases, leaving 8 bases between the germline ends. From germline, CDR1 is SNHLY and CDR2 FYNNEI. The CDR3 consists of 13 residues. The chain's CDR3 is CASGSISGNTIYF. The CDR3, as DNA: TGTGCCAGCGGGAGTATCTCTGGAAACACCATATATTTT.

The chain has TRBV30 and TRBJ1-1; D is uncertain. CDR1 GTSNPN and CDR2 SVGIG come from the germline V gene (reference sequence). V gave up 1 base and J gave up 0 bases, with 6 bases separating them. This CDR3 is built from 13 residues. CDR3 sequence: CAWSDALNTEAFF. For the CDR3, the DNA is TGTGCCTGGAGTGATGCCTTGAACACTGAAGCTTTCTTT.

J is TRBJ2-7 and V is TRBV11-2; unclear D gene. This CDR3 comprises 12 residues. V was shortened by 3 bases and J by 7 bases, with 10 bases between the two germline ends. Germline V gene sequence: CDR1 SGHAT, CDR2 FQNNGV. The chain's CDR3 is CASSLASSEQYF. The CDR3 nucleotides read TGTGCCAGCAGCTTGGCGAGCTCGGAGCAGTACTTC.

The CDR3 protein is CASGPYGTDTQYF. The CDR3 DNA reads as TGTGCCAGTGGACCCTATGGCACAGATACGCAGTATTTT. This sequence joins TRBV19 and TRBJ2-3, with unresolved D. Germline CDR1 is LNHDA and CDR2 is SQIVND (reference sequence). V lost 8 bases and J 1 base, leaving 10 bases between the germline ends. There are 13 residues in the CDR3.

V gene TRBV12-5 combines with J gene TRBJ1-1; D not resolved. Germline assignment: CDR1 LGHNT and CDR2 FRNRAP. Trimming took off 3 bases at V and 1 base at J, with 9 bases between the two ends. The CDR3 loop spans 14 amino acids. The CDR3 coding sequence is TGTGCTAGTGGTTTAGATCAGGCGAACACTGAAGCTTTCTTT. Translating it yields CASGLDQANTEAFF. The entire variable domain, with the rest obtained from reference TRBV12-5 and TRBJ1-1, is as follows: DARVTQTPRHKVTEMGQEVTMRCQPILGHNTVFWYRQTMMQGLELLAYFRNRAPLDDSGMPKDRFSAEMPDATLATLKIQPSEPRDSAVYFCASGLDQANTEAFFGQGTRLTVV.

The J gene is TRBJ2-2, the V gene TRBV5-1, with D possibly TRBD2 on 6 matching bases. The CDR3 totals 15 residues. Germline-derived CDR1 and CDR2 are SGHRS and YFSETQ. The V and J ends lost 7 bases and 1 base respectively, with 14 bases between them. CDR3 coding DNA: TGCGCCAGCCGTACCGGGACTCTGAACACCGGGGAGCTGTTTTTT. Its translation: CASRTGTLNTGELFF.

This sequence joins TRBV5-8 and TRBJ2-1, with 7 bases aligning to TRBD2. Per germline, CDR1 SGHTS and CDR2 YDEGEE. With 4 bases clipped from V and 3 bases from J, the junction kept 10 bases outside the gene matches. This CDR3 is 16 amino acids long. Written as DNA, the CDR3 is TGTGCCAGCAGCCAATTTCGGGACTACCTCTACAATGAGCAGTTCTTC. Its protein is CASSQFRDYLYNEQFF.

The V gene is TRBV14, the J gene TRBJ1-1; D might be TRBD1 (6 bases). The CDR3 loop spans 15 amino acids. In germline, CDR1 is SGHDN, CDR2 FVKESK. Between the trimmed V and J ends, which lost 3 bases and 1 base, there was a span of 12 bases. The CDR3 region is CASSQSTGWNTEAFF. The CDR3 region has the DNA TGTGCCAGCAGCCAGTCGACAGGTTGGAACACTGAAGCTTTCTTT.

This clone was detected a few times. The sample carries other DNA sequences with the same CDR3. The chain employs TRBV27 and TRBJ2-5; D not resolved. The CDR3 has 14 amino acids. The V gene's germline CDR1 is MNHEY and CDR2 SMNVEV (reference sequence). Trimming took 4 bases from V and 5 from J, leaving 14 bases between them. CDR3 sequence (DNA): TGTGCCAGCAGTTCGGGTTTAGGTTGGGAGACCCAGTACTTC. It codes for CASSSGLGWETQYF.

The chain is built from TRBV28 and TRBJ1-2; D is unclear. Trimming shortened V by 1 base and J by 2 bases, and 14 bases separated the two germline ends. Germline CDR1 and CDR2: MDHEN and SYDVKM. The CDR3 is made up of 16 amino acids. This CDR3 is CASSLLQVGRNYGYTF. The CDR3, as DNA: TGTGCCAGCAGTTTATTGCAGGTCGGCAGGAACTATGGCTACACCTTC.

J is TRBJ2-5 and V is TRBV30; 10 nucleotides align to TRBD2. In germline, CDR1 is GTSNPN, CDR2 SVGIG (reference sequence). The CDR3 extends over 15 amino acids. The junction had 6 bases not matched to a gene; V was cut back by 0 bases and J by 5 bases. The CDR3, as DNA: TGTGCCTGGAGTGTGTCTAGCGGGAGAGGGGAGACCCAGTACTTC. Amino acids: CAWSVSSGRGETQYF.

The rearrangement links TRBV24-1 to TRBJ2-1; D gene uncertain. Trimming took off 3 bases at V and 1 base at J, with 9 bases between the two ends. Germline V gene data show CDR1 as KGHDR and CDR2 as SFDVKD. The length of the CDR3 is 15 residues. The CDR3 nucleotides are TGTGCCACCAGTGATGCGAGACCATCCTACAATGAGCAGTTCTTC. Translation: CATSDARPSYNEQFF.

The V call is TRBV28, the J call TRBJ1-1; possible D gene TRBD1, 5 bases. Germline V gene sequence: CDR1 MDHEN, CDR2 SYDVKM. Trimming left V 2 bases short and J 0 bases short, with 16 bases between. CDR3 length equals 17 residues. The CDR3 DNA is TGTGCCAGCAGTTTAGTCAGAGCGGGGGGGATGAACACTGAAGCTTTCTTT. It codes for CASSLVRAGGMNTEAFF. The complete variable domain, with remaining parts taken from reference TRBV28 and TRBJ1-1, reads DVKVTQSSRYLVKRTGEKVFLECVQDMDHENMFWYRQDPGLGLRLIYFSYDVKMKEKGDIPEGYSVSREKKERFSLILESASTNQTSMYLCASSLVRAGGMNTEAFFGQGTRLTVV.